Described below is a single TCR beta chain sequence and its context. Germline V gene data show CDR1 as WNHNN and CDR2 as SYGVQD (reference sequence). CDR3 length: 15 residues. The ends were cut back, 2 bases at V and 5 bases at J, with 15 bases in the middle. This specimen belongs to a study of blood T cell repertoires in COVID-19. Study overall: T cells, B-cell-depleted T cells, or PBMCs provided the cDNA or gDNA that served as material.

Per the authors' pipeline: Quantification of nucleated cells was approximated via reference gene primer amplification. Assay: immunoSEQ multiplex PCR; the TCRdb copy retains only in-frame clones and omits some. The DNA was the basis for D and trimming; V, J and clone size are from that table. The table has under 250,000 clones, approximately 85% seen once. Individuals drawn from approximately 22 US areas were about 18 to 95 years old. Donors were grouped by their self-reported clinical history. V is TRBV10-1 and J is TRBJ2-5, with D possibly being TRBD2 (6 bases). The receptor comes from a woman in her forties or fifties with acute COVID-19. The sample comprised PBMCs or T cells enriched from blood (not recorded which). CDR3: CASSEGGRPWETQYF. The CDR3 DNA sequence: TGCGCCAGCAGTGAGGGGGGGAGGCCCTGGGAGACCCAGTACTTC.